Listed below are T cell receptor beta chains from one sample, sequenced in a study of shared clonotypes between healthy human individuals. TCRdb keeps only in-frame clones here, not all; method: immunoSEQ multiplex PCR. The data contain roughly 1,800,000 clones, over 85% of them singletons. What was sequenced was naive CD8+ T cells sorted from blood. The source is a man aged 18 to 29 in good health. Both conserved end residues are part of each CDR3. D genes are given only for firm matches. Expanded clones are given a class, and other clones once, few, many or no size at all.

TRBV27	.	TRBJ2-7	TRBD1	TGTGCCAGCACCCCGACAGGGACCCTAATCGAGCAGTACTTC	CASTPTGTLIEQYF
TRBV9	.	TRBJ2-5	.	TGTGCCAGCAGCGTAGATGGGGGTCAAGAGACCCAGTACTTC	CASSVDGGQETQYF
TRBV29-1	.	TRBJ2-7	.	TGCAGCGTTGACAGGGGCTCAGAGCAGTACTTC	CSVDRGSEQYF
TRBV19	.	TRBJ2-2	.	TGTGCCAGTAGTATAGCGGGAGAGTACACCGGGGAGCTGTTTTTT	CASSIAGEYTGELFF
TRBV2	.	TRBJ2-2	.	TGTGCCAGCAGGGCAGGGGCGAACACCGGGGAGCTGTTTTTT	CASRAGANTGELFF
TRBV7-9	.	TRBJ2-2	.	TGTGCCAGCAGCCCCCAGGGAAGGTTGGGGGAGCTGTTTTTT	CASSPQGRLGELFF
TRBV27	.	TRBJ2-2	.	TGTGCCAGCAGGAGATTTGCGAACACCGGGGAGCTGTTTTTT	CASRRFANTGELFF
TRBV9	.	TRBJ2-1	.	TGTGCCAGCAGCCCTCCCCGGAAGGGCAATGAGCAGTTCTTC	CASSPPRKGNEQFF
TRBV6-1	.	TRBJ2-3	.	TGTGCCAGCAGTGACAGACCAGATACGCAGTATTTT	CASSDRPDTQYF
TRBV29-1	few	TRBJ1-1	.	TGCAGCGTTGTAGCAGGTGAAGCTTTCTTT	CSVVAGEAFF
TRBV30	once	TRBJ1-6	.	TGTGCCTGGAGCTCACCCCTCCACTTT	CAWSSPLHF
TRBV27	once	TRBJ2-1	TRBD1	TGTGCCAGCAGTCTCTCCCTGGGGACAGGGGTCCACAATGAGCAGTTCTTC	CASSLSLGTGVHNEQFF
TRBV2	.	TRBJ2-3	TRBD2	TGTGCCAGCAGCGGACTAGCGGGAACAGATACGCAGTATTTT	CASSGLAGTDTQYF
TRBV6-5	.	TRBJ2-5	.	TGTGCCAGCAGTTACTCGATTCGCCGGAGCCAAGAGACCCAGTACTTC	CASSYSIRRSQETQYF
TRBV27	.	TRBJ2-3	.	TGTGCCAGCAGTTTAACAGGATCCACAGATACGCAGTATTTT	CASSLTGSTDTQYF
TRBV15	few	TRBJ1-6	TRBD1	TGTGCCACCAGTCCAGACAGGGGAGGTTCACCCCTCCACTTT	CATSPDRGGSPLHF
TRBV5-1	.	TRBJ2-1	TRBD2	TGCGCCAGCAGCTTGGGCGGTAGCGGGAGTTATCCCTACAATGAGCAGTTCTTC	CASSLGGSGSYPYNEQFF
TRBV13	few	TRBJ2-7	TRBD1	TGTGCCAGCAGGTCAGGGGGATCCTACGAGCAGTACTTC	CASRSGGSYEQYF
TRBV9	.	TRBJ2-1	.	TGTGCCAGCGGAAAGGGGTACAATGAGCAGTTCTTC	CASGKGYNEQFF
TRBV18	.	TRBJ2-7	TRBD2	TGTGCCAGCTCACCAGGGCGGGGGAGTTACTCCTACGAGCAGTACTTC	CASSPGRGSYSYEQYF
TRBV29-1	.	TRBJ2-2	.	TGCAGCGCCAGAGCCGACAGCGCGAACACCGGGGAGCTGTTTTTT	CSARADSANTGELFF
TRBV6-6	.	TRBJ1-2	TRBD1	TGTGCCAGCAGTTACTTCCTGGACAGGACCAACTATGGCTACACCTTC	CASSYFLDRTNYGYTF
TRBV5-4	.	TRBJ2-1	.	TGTGCCAGCAGCTTGGGAGGAGCAAACGAGCAGTTCTTC	CASSLGGANEQFF
TRBV28	.	TRBJ2-5	.	TGTGCCAGCAGTTGGCAGGCGGGGGAGACCCAGTACTTC	CASSWQAGETQYF
TRBV6-5	.	TRBJ2-1	TRBD2	TGTGCCAGCAGTCAGCGGGAGGGCCTTCTGGAGTTCTTC	CASSQREGLLEFF
TRBV9	.	TRBJ2-1	TRBD2	TGTGCCAGCAGCGTAGTTCCTAGCGGGAAAAATGAGCAGTTCTTC	CASSVVPSGKNEQFF
TRBV7-9	.	TRBJ2-7	.	TGTGCCAGCAGCTTAGCTGTCTCCTCCTGGGACGAGCAGTACTTC	CASSLAVSSWDEQYF